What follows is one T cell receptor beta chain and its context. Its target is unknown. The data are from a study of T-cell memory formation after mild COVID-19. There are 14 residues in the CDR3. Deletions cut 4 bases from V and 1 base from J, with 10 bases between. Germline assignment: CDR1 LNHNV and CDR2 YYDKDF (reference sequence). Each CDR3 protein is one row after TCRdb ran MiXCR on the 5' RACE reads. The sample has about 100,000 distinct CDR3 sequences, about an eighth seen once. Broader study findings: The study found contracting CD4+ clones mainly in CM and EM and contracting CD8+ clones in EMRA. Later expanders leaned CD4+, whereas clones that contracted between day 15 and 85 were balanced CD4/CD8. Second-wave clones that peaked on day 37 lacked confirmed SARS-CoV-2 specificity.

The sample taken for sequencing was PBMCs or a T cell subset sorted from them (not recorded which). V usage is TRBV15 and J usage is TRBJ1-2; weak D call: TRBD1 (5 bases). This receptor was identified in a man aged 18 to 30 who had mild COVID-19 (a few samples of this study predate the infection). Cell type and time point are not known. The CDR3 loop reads CATSTRGINYGYTF. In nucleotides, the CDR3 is TGTGCCACCAGCACTAGGGGAATTAACTATGGCTACACCTTC.